The present T cell receptor (beta chain) was sequenced within a study of immune evolution from preneoplasia to lung adenocarcinoma. Study-level findings and limits: Normal lung had the highest top T cell clone frequencies. Normal lung had highest clonality; later lesions appeared denser, more diverse. KRAS-mutant nodules had the highest T cell clonality.

The CDR3 length is 15 residues. The V gene lost 0 bases and the J gene lost 7 bases, with 14 bases spanning the gap. CDR1 is SGDLS, CDR2 YYNGEE, per germline. The protocol was immunoSEQ multiplex PCR, while the TCRdb copy is restricted to in-frame clones and leaves out a portion. The data hold roughly 8,100 clones, with 74% observed a single time. Worth noting for this clone: Its antigen is not known.

The rearrangement uses TRBV9 and TRBJ2-1; possibly TRBD2 for D (6 bases). This receptor was taken from a donor at least 70 years old with lung adenocarcinoma. Some clones in this sample may be carry-over from other donors' samples. The source material was FFPE atypical adenomatous hyperplasia tissue from the lung. Subset defined: atypical adenomatous hyperplasia (AAH), lung preneoplasia. CDR3 sequence reads: CASSVGGSGLNEQFF. The CDR3 bases are TGTGCCAGCAGCGTAGGTGGTAGCGGCTTAAATGAGCAGTTCTTC. The full variable domain, rest sourced from reference TRBV9 and TRBJ2-1, is DSGVTQTPKHLITATGQRVTLRCSPRSGDLSVYWYQQSLDQGLQFLIQYYNGEERAKGNILERFSAQQFPDLHSELNLSSLELGDSALYFCASSVGGSGLNEQFFGPGTRLTVL.